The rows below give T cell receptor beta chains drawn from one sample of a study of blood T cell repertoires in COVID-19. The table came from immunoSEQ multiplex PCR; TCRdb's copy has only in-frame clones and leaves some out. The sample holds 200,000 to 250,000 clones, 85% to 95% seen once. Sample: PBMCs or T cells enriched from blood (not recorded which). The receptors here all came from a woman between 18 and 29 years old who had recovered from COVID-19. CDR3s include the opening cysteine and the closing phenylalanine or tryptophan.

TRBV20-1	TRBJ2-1	CSASGRAGGYNEQFF
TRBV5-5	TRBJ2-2	CASSLSLQATFTGELFF
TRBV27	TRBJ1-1	CASSYRRLNTEAFF
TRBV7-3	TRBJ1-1	CASKAAAGNTEAFF
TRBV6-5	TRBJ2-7	CASTDFLTYEQYF
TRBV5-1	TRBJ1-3	CASSLDLSGNTIYF
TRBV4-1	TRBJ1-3	CASSQEYRNTIYF
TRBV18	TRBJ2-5	CASSPIGGAGETQYF
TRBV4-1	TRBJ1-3	CASSQPAGSGNTIYF
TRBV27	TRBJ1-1	CASSLNRDSEAFF
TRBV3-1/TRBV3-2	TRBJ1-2	CASSRRNYGYTF
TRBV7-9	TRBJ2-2	CASMQLAGVIGELFF
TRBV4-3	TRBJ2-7	CASSHPKGEGPSYEQYF
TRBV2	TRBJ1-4	CASSADLSGEKLFF
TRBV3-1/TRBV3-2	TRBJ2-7	CASSQGGLAGLIEQYF
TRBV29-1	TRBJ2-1	CSAGTSGNSYNEQFF
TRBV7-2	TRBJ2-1	CASSLAGGPHNEQFF
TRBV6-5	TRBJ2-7	CASSYAGTGRYEQYF
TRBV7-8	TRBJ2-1	CASSTPGGAFPYVQFF
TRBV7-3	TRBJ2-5	CASARREGETQYF
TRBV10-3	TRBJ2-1	CAISEVRGRDNEQFF
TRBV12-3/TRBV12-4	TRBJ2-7	CASSFTGAYEQYF
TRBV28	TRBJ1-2	CAGGAENYGYTF
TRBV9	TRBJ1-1	CASSPAGIGSTEAFF
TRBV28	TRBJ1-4	CACGQGINEKLFF
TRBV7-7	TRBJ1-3	CASSIWTPRGCGNTIYF
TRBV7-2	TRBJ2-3	CASSFTAGWADTQYF
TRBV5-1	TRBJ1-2	CATMPGQGNYGYTF
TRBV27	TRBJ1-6	CASRQGFENSPLHF
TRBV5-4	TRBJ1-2	CASSGGNYGYTF
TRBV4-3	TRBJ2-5	CASSQAWGVGETQYF
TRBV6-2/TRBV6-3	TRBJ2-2	CASSQRQAGELFF
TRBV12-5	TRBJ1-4	CASGLRGYGNEKLFF
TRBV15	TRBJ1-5	CATSRATGGPYQPQHF
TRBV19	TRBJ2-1	CASSWGHLNEQFF
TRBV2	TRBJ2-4	CASKRENIQYF